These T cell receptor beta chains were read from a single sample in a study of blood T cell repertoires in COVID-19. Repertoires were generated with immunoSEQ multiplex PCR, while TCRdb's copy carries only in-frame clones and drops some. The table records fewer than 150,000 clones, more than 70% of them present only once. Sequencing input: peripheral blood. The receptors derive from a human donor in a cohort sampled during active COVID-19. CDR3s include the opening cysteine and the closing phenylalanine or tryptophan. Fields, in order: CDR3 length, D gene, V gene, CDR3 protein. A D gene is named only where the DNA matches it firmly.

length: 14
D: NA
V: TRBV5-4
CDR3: CASSPGVENTEAFF

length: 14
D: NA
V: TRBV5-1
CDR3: CASSFGGQVTEAFF

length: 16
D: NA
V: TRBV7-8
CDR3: CASSSFTGPTDYGYTF

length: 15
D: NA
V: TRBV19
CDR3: CASKEQASSGNTIYF

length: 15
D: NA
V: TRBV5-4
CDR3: CASSVISGYGYGYTF

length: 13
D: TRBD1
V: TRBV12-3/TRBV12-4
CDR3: CASRQGAGNTIYF

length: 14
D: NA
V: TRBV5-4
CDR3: CASSLAGFGNTIYF

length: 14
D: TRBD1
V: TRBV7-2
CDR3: CASSVQGALTEAFF

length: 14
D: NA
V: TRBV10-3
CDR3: CAISVGGSTTEAFF

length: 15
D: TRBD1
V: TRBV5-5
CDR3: CASSLGGTGWETQYF

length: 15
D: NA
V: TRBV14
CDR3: CASSQETWPVGTQYF

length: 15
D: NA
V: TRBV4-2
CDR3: CASSQDRRFREKLFF

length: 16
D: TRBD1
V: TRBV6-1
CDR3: CASSEGGRQGGQPQHF

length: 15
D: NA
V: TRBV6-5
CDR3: CASSYDHPTGDTQYF

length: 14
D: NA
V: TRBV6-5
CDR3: CASSPPPGTDTQYF

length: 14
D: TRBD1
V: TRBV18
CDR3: CASSPQEGQGKTFF

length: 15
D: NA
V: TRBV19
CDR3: CASSIGRSSGNTIYF

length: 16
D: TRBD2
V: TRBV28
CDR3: CASSSSGWEGYNEQFF

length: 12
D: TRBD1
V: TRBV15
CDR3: CATQGDRAEQYF

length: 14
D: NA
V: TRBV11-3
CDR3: CASSGSGEGLGYTF

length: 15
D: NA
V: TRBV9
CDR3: CASSAESSRTDTQYF

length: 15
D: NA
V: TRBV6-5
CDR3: CASSSETTGRAEAFF

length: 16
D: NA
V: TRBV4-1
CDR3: CASSPRGASSGNTIYF

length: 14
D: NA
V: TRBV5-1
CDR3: CASSLDGVNQPQHF

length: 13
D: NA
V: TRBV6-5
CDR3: CASTPGAGKTQYF

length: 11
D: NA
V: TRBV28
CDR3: CASLTRFGYTF